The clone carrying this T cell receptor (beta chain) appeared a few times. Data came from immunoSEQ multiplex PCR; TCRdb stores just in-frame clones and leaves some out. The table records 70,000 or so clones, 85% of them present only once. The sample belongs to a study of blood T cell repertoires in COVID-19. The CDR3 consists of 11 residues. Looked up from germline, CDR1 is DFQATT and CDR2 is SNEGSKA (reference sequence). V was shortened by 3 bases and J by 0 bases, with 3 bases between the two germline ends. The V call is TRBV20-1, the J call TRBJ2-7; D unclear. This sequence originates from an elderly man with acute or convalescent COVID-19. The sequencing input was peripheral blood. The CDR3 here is CSASRSYEQYF. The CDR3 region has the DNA TGCAGTGCTAGCCGCTCCTACGAGCAGTACTTC.